Listed below are T cell receptor beta chains from one sample, sequenced in a study of control samples from healthy donors and cancer patients. TCRdb's table, derived via immunoSEQ multiplex PCR, lists solely in-frame clones and lacks some. The sample carries approximately 69,000 clones, about nine tenths recorded once. The sequencing sample was made of PBMCs. The receptor source for this set is a man aged 55 to 70 with colorectal cancer. CDR3s include the opening cysteine and the closing phenylalanine or tryptophan. Each record gives: D gene, J gene, V gene, clone size, CDR3 DNA, CDR3 protein. A D gene is named only where the DNA matches it firmly. Clone size is shown for a subset of rows, as once, few, many or a class of expanded clone.

TRBD1 TRBJ2-7 TRBV4-2 once TGTGCCAGCAGCTCTCGACAGGGAGAGGAGCAGTACTTC CASSSRQGEEQYF
. TRBJ1-6 TRBV5-1 . TGCGCCAGCAGCTTGGAGGCCGGAAGGGGTTCACCCCTCCACTTT CASSLEAGRGSPLHF
TRBD1 TRBJ1-2 TRBV4-1 . TGCGCCAGCAGCCACCACGGACAGGAGGGCCCCAACTATGGCTACACCTTC CASSHHGQEGPNYGYTF
. TRBJ1-1 TRBV7-9 once TGTGCCAGCAGCCCCATACTGGGGTACCTGGGAGCTTTCTTT CASSPILGYLGAFF
TRBD1 TRBJ2-4 TRBV5-1 . TGCGCCAGCAGCTTGGGACAGGGAAACATTCAGTACTTC CASSLGQGNIQYF
. TRBJ1-1 TRBV5-1 . TGCGCCAGCAGCCCCTTGCGGCAGATGAACACTGAAGCTTTCTTT CASSPLRQMNTEAFF
. TRBJ2-1 TRBV3-1/TRBV3-2 . TGTGCCCGCAGCCAGGGGGGAGGGGCCGGGGAGCAGTTCTTC CARSQGGGAGEQFF
. TRBJ2-2 TRBV24-1 . TGTGCCACCAGTGAGGGCGACGGGGAGCTGTTTTTT CATSEGDGELFF
. TRBJ2-1 TRBV6-4 . TGTGCCAGCACTAACAATGAGCAGTTCTTC CASTNNEQFF
TRBD2 TRBJ2-7 TRBV7-2 . TGTGCCAGCAGCTTAGGGTCTAGCGGGACCTACGAGCAGTACTTC CASSLGSSGTYEQYF
TRBD2 TRBJ2-1 TRBV28 . TGTGCCAGCAGTTTATTGACTAGCGGGGGGCGGTTCTACAATGAGCAGTTCTTC CASSLLTSGGRFYNEQFF
. TRBJ2-3 TRBV12-2 . TGTGCAAGTCGCTTAGGCACAGATACGCAGTATTTT CASRLGTDTQYF
TRBD2 TRBJ2-3 TRBV11-3 . TGTGCCAGCAGCAAGACTAGCGGTATAGATACGCAGTATTTT CASSKTSGIDTQYF
. TRBJ2-3 TRBV30 . TGTGCCTGGAGTACCTTCGCGGGAGATACGCAGTATTTT CAWSTFAGDTQYF
. TRBJ1-6 TRBV7-9 . TGTGCCAGCAGCTTAGGGGCGGGGCAGGGTCCGTCACCCCTCCACTTT CASSLGAGQGPSPLHF
. TRBJ1-5 TRBV6-2/TRBV6-3 . TGTGCCAGCAGCCCTCAATCCAGGGGTAAGAATCAGCCCCAGCATTTT CASSPQSRGKNQPQHF
. TRBJ2-7 TRBV6-8 . TGTGCCAGCTCTCGGGGGCGCAGCTCCTACGAGCAGTACTTC CASSRGRSSYEQYF
TRBD2 TRBJ2-2 TRBV5-1 once TGCGCCAGCAGCTCTACTAGCGGGGCAAACACCGGGGAGCTGTTTTTT CASSSTSGANTGELFF
TRBD2 TRBJ2-7 TRBV11-2 . TGTGCCAGCAGCCCCGGGACTACCTACGAGCAGTACTTC CASSPGTTYEQYF
. TRBJ1-4 TRBV7-6 . TGTGCCAGCAGCCCCCGCCAGGGCAGCCCGAATGAAAAACTGTTTTTT CASSPRQGSPNEKLFF
. TRBJ1-2 TRBV12-3/TRBV12-4 few TGTGCCAGCAGTTTAGATCTGCTCTATGGCTACACCTTC CASSLDLLYGYTF
. TRBJ1-1 TRBV6-5 . TGTGCCAGCAGTCGAGGGGGAGGGAACACTGAAGCTTTCTTT CASSRGGGNTEAFF
TRBD1 TRBJ1-2 TRBV2 . TGTGCCAGCAGGGGACAGTACTATGGCTACACCTTC CASRGQYYGYTF
TRBD1 TRBJ1-1 TRBV29-1 . TGCAGCGTTAGACAGGGGGCTATTGAAGCTTTCTTT CSVRQGAIEAFF
TRBD1 TRBJ2-2 TRBV6-2/TRBV6-3 . TGTGCCAGCAGTCCGGGACAGTCGAACACCGGGGAGCTGTTTTTT CASSPGQSNTGELFF
. TRBJ2-3 TRBV4-1 once TGCGCCAGCAGCCGGGGACTTTTAACAGATACGCAGTATTTT CASSRGLLTDTQYF
TRBD1 TRBJ2-7 TRBV5-5 . TGTGCCAGCAGCTTAGGACAGGGGTCTGCTTACGAGCAGTACTTC CASSLGQGSAYEQYF
. TRBJ2-3 TRBV3-1/TRBV3-2 once TGTGCCAGCAGCCCTTCCCCCCATGCGGCAGATACGCAGTATTTT CASSPSPHAADTQYF